These T cell receptor beta chains were read from a single sample in a study of blood T cell repertoires in COVID-19. Sequencing used immunoSEQ multiplex PCR; TCRdb keeps in-frame clones, though not all of them. The sample includes over 150,000 clones, under 90% seen only once; the top ten take around 7%. Sequencing was done on a sample of PBMCs or T cells enriched from blood (not recorded which). All receptors derive from a man in his forties or fifties who had recovered from COVID-19. The CDR3 runs from the conserved cysteine through the conserved F or W. The D gene is left open where the match is weak. Some rows mark clone size as missing; the rest say once, few, many or name a class of expanded clone.

j_call: TRBJ2-2
d_call: TRBD1
clone_size: .
v_call: TRBV14
cdr3_nt: TGTGCCAGCAGCCTTAACAGGGGCCCGAGCGGGGAGCTGTTTTTT
cdr3_aa: CASSLNRGPSGELFF

j_call: TRBJ1-5
d_call: .
clone_size: .
v_call: TRBV12-3/TRBV12-4
cdr3_nt: TGTGCCAGCAGTTTTGACGGGGTACAGCCCCAGCATTTT
cdr3_aa: CASSFDGVQPQHF

j_call: TRBJ1-5
d_call: .
clone_size: few
v_call: TRBV19
cdr3_nt: TGTGCCAGTAGCACCGTCAGGGGTGGGGGCAATCAGCCCCAGCATTTT
cdr3_aa: CASSTVRGGGNQPQHF

j_call: TRBJ1-4
d_call: TRBD1
clone_size: .
v_call: TRBV7-6
cdr3_nt: TGTGCCAGCAGCCCCCGCAGGACAGGGGCGGGTGAAAAACTGTTTTTT
cdr3_aa: CASSPRRTGAGEKLFF

j_call: TRBJ2-3
d_call: .
clone_size: .
v_call: TRBV5-1
cdr3_nt: TGCGCCAGCAGCCGACCGGGACTTGCAGATACGCAGTATTTT
cdr3_aa: CASSRPGLADTQYF

j_call: TRBJ2-7
d_call: TRBD1
clone_size: .
v_call: TRBV5-8
cdr3_nt: TGTGCCAGCAGCTTGACCGGGACAGGGAACTACGAGCAGTACTTC
cdr3_aa: CASSLTGTGNYEQYF

j_call: TRBJ1-1
d_call: .
clone_size: .
v_call: TRBV28
cdr3_nt: TGTGCCAGCAGCCGACCGGGGGGGAACACTGAAGCTTTCTTT
cdr3_aa: CASSRPGGNTEAFF

j_call: TRBJ2-7
d_call: TRBD2
clone_size: .
v_call: TRBV5-1
cdr3_nt: TGCGCCAGCAGCCCTGGGCTAGCGGGGGGGAGGGAGCAGTACTTC
cdr3_aa: CASSPGLAGGREQYF

j_call: TRBJ2-1
d_call: TRBD1
clone_size: few
v_call: TRBV3-1/TRBV3-2
cdr3_nt: TGTGCCAGCAGCCCCCGGGACAGAGACTACAATGAGCAGTTCTTC
cdr3_aa: CASSPRDRDYNEQFF

j_call: TRBJ2-3
d_call: TRBD2
clone_size: .
v_call: TRBV9
cdr3_nt: TGTGCCAGCAGCCCCCTAACTAGCGGGGGGGTAGATACGCAGTATTTT
cdr3_aa: CASSPLTSGGVDTQYF

j_call: TRBJ2-5
d_call: TRBD2
clone_size: .
v_call: TRBV10-3
cdr3_nt: TGTGCCACCGGGACTAGCGTCGAGACCCAGTACTTC
cdr3_aa: CATGTSVETQYF

j_call: TRBJ1-1
d_call: .
clone_size: .
v_call: TRBV5-1
cdr3_nt: TGCGCCAGCAGCACGGGGGACACCGCGGGGGTGAACACTGAAGCTTTCTTT
cdr3_aa: CASSTGDTAGVNTEAFF

j_call: TRBJ1-1
d_call: .
clone_size: .
v_call: TRBV11-3
cdr3_nt: TGTGCCAGCAGCCCCAATTCGGGGCGGGGGACTGAAGCTTTCTTT
cdr3_aa: CASSPNSGRGTEAFF

j_call: TRBJ2-7
d_call: .
clone_size: .
v_call: TRBV13
cdr3_nt: TGTGCCAGCAGCCCAGGTGGGGGCAGCTCCTACGAGCAGTACTTC
cdr3_aa: CASSPGGGSSYEQYF

j_call: TRBJ2-7
d_call: TRBD2
clone_size: .
v_call: TRBV3-1/TRBV3-2
cdr3_nt: TGTGCCAGCAGTCCGCGGGGGATACAGGAGCAGTACTTC
cdr3_aa: CASSPRGIQEQYF

j_call: TRBJ1-1
d_call: TRBD1
clone_size: .
v_call: TRBV6-5
cdr3_nt: TGTGCCAGCAGTTATGGGACCCGGACAGGGTCTGAAGCTTTCTTT
cdr3_aa: CASSYGTRTGSEAFF

j_call: TRBJ1-6
d_call: .
clone_size: .
v_call: TRBV5-1
cdr3_nt: TGCGCCAGCAGCACAAAAGGGGCGGATTCACCCCTCCACTTT
cdr3_aa: CASSTKGADSPLHF

j_call: TRBJ2-2
d_call: .
clone_size: few
v_call: TRBV30
cdr3_nt: TGTGCCTGGAGTGTACGGGAGGGGGCCGTCACCGGGGAGCTGTTTTTT
cdr3_aa: CAWSVREGAVTGELFF

j_call: TRBJ2-3
d_call: .
clone_size: .
v_call: TRBV15
cdr3_nt: TGTGCCACCAGCAGAGATTCACGGAGGGCAGATACGCAGTATTTT
cdr3_aa: CATSRDSRRADTQYF

j_call: TRBJ2-5
d_call: .
clone_size: .
v_call: TRBV7-3
cdr3_nt: TGTGCCAGCAGCTTAACGCGGATAACGCAAGAGACCCAGTACTTC
cdr3_aa: CASSLTRITQETQYF

j_call: TRBJ2-7
d_call: .
clone_size: .
v_call: TRBV10-3
cdr3_nt: TGTGCCATCAGTGAGTCGACGAGGACTAACTACGAGCAGTACTTC
cdr3_aa: CAISESTRTNYEQYF

j_call: TRBJ1-5
d_call: TRBD1
clone_size: .
v_call: TRBV12-5
cdr3_nt: TGTGCTAGTGGTTTGGGGACAGGGGCTCTTTGGGATCAGCCCCAGCATTTT
cdr3_aa: CASGLGTGALWDQPQHF

j_call: TRBJ2-1
d_call: .
clone_size: .
v_call: TRBV2
cdr3_nt: TGTGCCAGCAGTGAGTCGCGGGGTCCCTACAATGAGCAGTTCTTC
cdr3_aa: CASSESRGPYNEQFF

j_call: TRBJ2-1
d_call: TRBD2
clone_size: .
v_call: TRBV7-9
cdr3_nt: TGTGCCAGCAGCTTAGTGCTCGGCGGGGGGAATGAGCAGTTCTTC
cdr3_aa: CASSLVLGGGNEQFF

j_call: TRBJ1-2
d_call: .
clone_size: once
v_call: TRBV28
cdr3_nt: TGTGCCAGCAGGCTACAGGGTCAGGTTGGCTACACCTTC
cdr3_aa: CASRLQGQVGYTF

j_call: TRBJ2-3
d_call: TRBD1
clone_size: .
v_call: TRBV2
cdr3_nt: TGTGCCAGCAGTGAGGGACAGCCTAGCACAGATACGCAGTATTTT
cdr3_aa: CASSEGQPSTDTQYF

j_call: TRBJ2-1
d_call: .
clone_size: .
v_call: TRBV9
cdr3_nt: TGTGCCAGCAGCGTAGCTGGCGGGGAAACCTACAATGAGCAGTTCTTC
cdr3_aa: CASSVAGGETYNEQFF

j_call: TRBJ2-2
d_call: TRBD1
clone_size: .
v_call: TRBV5-5
cdr3_nt: TGTGCCAGCAGCCTAAATCCCCGGGACAGGACCAGTTCGAACACCGGGGAGCTGTTTTTT
cdr3_aa: CASSLNPRDRTSSNTGELFF

j_call: TRBJ2-1
d_call: TRBD2
clone_size: .
v_call: TRBV12-3/TRBV12-4
cdr3_nt: TGTGCCAGCACGCCTAGCGGGGGGTGGGAGCAGTTCTTC
cdr3_aa: CASTPSGGWEQFF

j_call: TRBJ2-1
d_call: .
clone_size: .
v_call: TRBV18
cdr3_nt: TGTGCCAGCTCACCCGGACTGGACAATGAGCAGTTCTTC
cdr3_aa: CASSPGLDNEQFF

j_call: TRBJ1-6
d_call: .
clone_size: .
v_call: TRBV3-1/TRBV3-2
cdr3_nt: TGTGCCAGCAGCCGCGGGAGAGCCGGGAATTCACCCCTCCACTTT
cdr3_aa: CASSRGRAGNSPLHF

j_call: TRBJ1-1
d_call: TRBD1
clone_size: .
v_call: TRBV5-4
cdr3_nt: TGTGCCAGCAGCATGAGACAGGGGGGGCACACTGAAGCTTTCTTT
cdr3_aa: CASSMRQGGHTEAFF

j_call: TRBJ2-7
d_call: .
clone_size: few
v_call: TRBV10-3
cdr3_nt: TGTGCCATCAGTGGCGGGACAGACCGAACCTACGAGCAGTACTTC
cdr3_aa: CAISGGTDRTYEQYF

j_call: TRBJ2-2
d_call: .
clone_size: .
v_call: TRBV5-6
cdr3_nt: TGTGCCGGGGGGGCCGGAGCGAACACCGGGGAGCTGTTTTTT
cdr3_aa: CAGGAGANTGELFF

j_call: TRBJ1-2
d_call: .
clone_size: .
v_call: TRBV19
cdr3_nt: TGTGCCAGTAGTCAGCAGGGCCCGAACTATGGCTACACCTTC
cdr3_aa: CASSQQGPNYGYTF

j_call: TRBJ2-4
d_call: TRBD1
clone_size: .
v_call: TRBV7-9
cdr3_nt: TGTGCCAGCAGCTTAGTTTTGGGACAGGGTGCCATTCAGTACTTC
cdr3_aa: CASSLVLGQGAIQYF

j_call: TRBJ1-2
d_call: .
clone_size: .
v_call: TRBV19
cdr3_nt: TGTGCCAGTAGTATTAACAGGTCGAGAGGCTACACCTTC
cdr3_aa: CASSINRSRGYTF

j_call: TRBJ2-3
d_call: TRBD2
clone_size: once
v_call: TRBV3-1/TRBV3-2
cdr3_nt: TGTGCCAGCAGCTCTCGACGACTAGCGGACACAGATACGCAGTATTTT
cdr3_aa: CASSSRRLADTDTQYF

j_call: TRBJ2-2
d_call: TRBD2
clone_size: .
v_call: TRBV7-8
cdr3_nt: TGTGCCAGCAGCTTAGTCGTTGTACTAGCGGCCCACGCGGGGGAGCTGTTTTTT
cdr3_aa: CASSLVVVLAAHAGELFF

j_call: TRBJ1-1
d_call: .
clone_size: .
v_call: TRBV7-9
cdr3_nt: TGTGCCAGCAGCCTAGCATCGGTGAACACTGAAGCTTTCTTT
cdr3_aa: CASSLASVNTEAFF

j_call: TRBJ1-4
d_call: TRBD1
clone_size: .
v_call: TRBV6-5
cdr3_nt: TGTGCCAGCAGTCCGAGGACAGGGCAGAATGAAAAACTGTTTTTT
cdr3_aa: CASSPRTGQNEKLFF

j_call: TRBJ1-1
d_call: .
clone_size: once
v_call: TRBV20-1
cdr3_nt: TGCAGTGCTAGAGAACGCAGGGAAGCTTTCTTT
cdr3_aa: CSARERREAFF

j_call: TRBJ1-1
d_call: .
clone_size: .
v_call: TRBV3-1/TRBV3-2
cdr3_nt: TGTGCCAGCAGCCGGGCCCTCGGGGCTGAAGCTTTCTTT
cdr3_aa: CASSRALGAEAFF